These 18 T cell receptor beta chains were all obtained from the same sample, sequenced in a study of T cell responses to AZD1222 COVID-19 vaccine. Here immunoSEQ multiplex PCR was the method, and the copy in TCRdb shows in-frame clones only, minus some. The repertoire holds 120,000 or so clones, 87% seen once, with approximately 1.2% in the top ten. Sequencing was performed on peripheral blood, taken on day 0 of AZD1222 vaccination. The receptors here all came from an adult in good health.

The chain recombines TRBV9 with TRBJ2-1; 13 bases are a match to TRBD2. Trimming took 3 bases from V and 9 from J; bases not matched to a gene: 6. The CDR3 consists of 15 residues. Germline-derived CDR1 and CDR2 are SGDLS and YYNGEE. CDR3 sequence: CASSEGLAGLSEQFF. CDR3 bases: TGTGCCAGCAGCGAGGGACTAGCGGGGCTCAGTGAGCAGTTCTTC.

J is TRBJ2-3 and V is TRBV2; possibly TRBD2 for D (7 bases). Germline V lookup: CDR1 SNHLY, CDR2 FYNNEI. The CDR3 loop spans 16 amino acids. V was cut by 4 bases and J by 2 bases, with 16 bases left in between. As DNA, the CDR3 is TGTGCCAGCAGTGCGTACGGGGGGCTGTACACAGATACGCAGTATTTT. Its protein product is CASSAYGGLYTDTQYF.

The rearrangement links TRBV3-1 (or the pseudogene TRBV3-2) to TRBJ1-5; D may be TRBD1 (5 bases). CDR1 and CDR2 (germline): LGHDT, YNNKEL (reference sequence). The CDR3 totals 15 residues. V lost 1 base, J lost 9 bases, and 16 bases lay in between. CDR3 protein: CASSQGQGTQWPQHF. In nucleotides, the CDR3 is TGTGCCAGCAGCCAAGGGCAGGGTACGCAATGGCCCCAGCATTTT.

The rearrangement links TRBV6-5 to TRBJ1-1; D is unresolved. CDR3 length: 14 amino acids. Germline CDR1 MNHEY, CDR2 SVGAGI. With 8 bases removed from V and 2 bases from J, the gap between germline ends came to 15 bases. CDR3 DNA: TGTGCCAGCGGGAGGGTCCCCTCCAACACTGAAGCTTTCTTT. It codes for CASGRVPSNTEAFF.

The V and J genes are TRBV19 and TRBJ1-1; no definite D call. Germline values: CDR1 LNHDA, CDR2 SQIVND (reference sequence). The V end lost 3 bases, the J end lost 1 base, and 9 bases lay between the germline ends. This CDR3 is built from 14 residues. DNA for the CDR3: TGTGCCAGTAGTATGGGTTCACCGAACACTGAAGCTTTCTTT. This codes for CASSMGSPNTEAFF. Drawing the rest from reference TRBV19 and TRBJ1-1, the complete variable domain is DGGITQSPKYLFRKEGQNVTLSCEQNLNHDAMYWYRQDPGQGLRLIYYSQIVNDFQKGDIAEGYSVSREKKESFPLTVTSAQKNPTAFYLCASSMGSPNTEAFFGQGTRLTVV.

The CDR3 region is CASSDPGRGSTDTQYF. The CDR3 DNA follows: TGTGCCAGCAGCGACCCCGGAAGGGGGAGCACAGATACGCAGTATTTT. V gene TRBV5-8 combines with J gene TRBJ2-3; the D gene is possibly TRBD1 (6 bases). Germline assignment: CDR1 SGHTS and CDR2 YDEGEE. V lost 4 bases and J lost 0, with 15 bases in between. The CDR3 runs to 16 residues.

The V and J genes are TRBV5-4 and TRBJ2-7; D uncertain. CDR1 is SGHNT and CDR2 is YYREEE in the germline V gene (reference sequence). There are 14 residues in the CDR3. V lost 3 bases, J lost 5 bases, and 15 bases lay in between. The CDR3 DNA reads TGTGCCAGCAGCTCTATTACGCGGCGGCACGAGCAGTACTTC. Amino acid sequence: CASSSITRRHEQYF.

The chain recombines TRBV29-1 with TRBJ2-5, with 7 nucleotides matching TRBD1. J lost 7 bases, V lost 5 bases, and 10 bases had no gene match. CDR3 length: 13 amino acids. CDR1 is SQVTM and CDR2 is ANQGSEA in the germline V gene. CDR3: CSVPGQLRGTQYF. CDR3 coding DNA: TGCAGCGTTCCGGGACAGCTCCGGGGGACCCAGTACTTC.

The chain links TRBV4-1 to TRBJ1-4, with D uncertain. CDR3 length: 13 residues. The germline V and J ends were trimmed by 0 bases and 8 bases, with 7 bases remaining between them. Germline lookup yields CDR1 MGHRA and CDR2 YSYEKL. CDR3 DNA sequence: TGCGCCAGCAGCCAAGATCTGCGAGAAAAACTGTTTTTT. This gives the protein CASSQDLREKLFF.

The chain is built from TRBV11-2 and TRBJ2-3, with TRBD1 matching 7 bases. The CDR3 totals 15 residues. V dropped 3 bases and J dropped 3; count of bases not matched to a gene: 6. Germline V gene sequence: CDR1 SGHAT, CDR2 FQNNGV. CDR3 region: CASSFGTDKTDTQYF. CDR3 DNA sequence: TGTGCCAGCAGCTTTGGGACAGACAAGACAGATACGCAGTATTTT.

The CDR3 DNA is TGTGCCAGCCCGCCCCCAGAGACCCAGTACTTC. This codes for CASPPPETQYF. V is TRBV6-5 and J is TRBJ2-5, with D unresolved. Germline V gene data show CDR1 as MNHEY and CDR2 as SVGAGI. V was cut by 8 bases and J by 4 bases, with 8 bases left in between. The CDR3 sequence is 11 residues long.

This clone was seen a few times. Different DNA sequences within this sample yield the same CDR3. In DNA, the CDR3 is TGTGCCAGCAGCCCCCGACAAGGGAGCTATGGCTACACCTTC. It codes for CASSPRQGSYGYTF. The gene calls are TRBV3-1 (or the pseudogene TRBV3-2) and TRBJ1-2; D not resolved. The CDR3 loop spans 14 amino acids. The ends were cut back, 4 bases at V and 4 bases at J, with 13 bases in the middle. From germline, CDR1 is LGHDT and CDR2 YNNKEL (reference sequence).

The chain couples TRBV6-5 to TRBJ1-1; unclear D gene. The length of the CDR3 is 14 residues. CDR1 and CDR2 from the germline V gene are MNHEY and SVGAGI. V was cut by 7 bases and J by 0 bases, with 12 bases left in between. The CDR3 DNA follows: TGTGCCAGCACTGTGGATGGAATGAACACTGAAGCTTTCTTT. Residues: CASTVDGMNTEAFF.

CDR3 DNA: TGTGCCAGCAGCGTAGTATGGTCAGGAAACACCGGGGAGCTGTTTTTT. This gives the protein CASSVVWSGNTGELFF. The chain joins TRBV9 to TRBJ2-2; D remains ambiguous. Germline V lookup: CDR1 SGDLS, CDR2 YYNGEE. Trimming removed 0 bases from V and 2 bases from J, with 11 bases in between. This CDR3 has 16 residues.

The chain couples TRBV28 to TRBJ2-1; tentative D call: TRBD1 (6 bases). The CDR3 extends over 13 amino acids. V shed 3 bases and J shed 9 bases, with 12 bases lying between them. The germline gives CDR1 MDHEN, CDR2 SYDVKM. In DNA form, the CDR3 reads TGTGCCAGCAGTTTCCTACAGGGCGGTGAGCAGTTCTTC. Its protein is CASSFLQGGEQFF.

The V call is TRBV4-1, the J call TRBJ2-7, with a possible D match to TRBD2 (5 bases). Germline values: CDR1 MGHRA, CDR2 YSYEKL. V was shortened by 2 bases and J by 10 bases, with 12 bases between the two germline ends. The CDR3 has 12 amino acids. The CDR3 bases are TGCGCCAGCAGCCAACCGGGGTTAGATCAGTACTTC. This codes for CASSQPGLDQYF.

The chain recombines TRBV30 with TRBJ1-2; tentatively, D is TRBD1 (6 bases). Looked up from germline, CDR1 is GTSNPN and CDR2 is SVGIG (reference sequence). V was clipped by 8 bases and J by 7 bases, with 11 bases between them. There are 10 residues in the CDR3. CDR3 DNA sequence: TGTGCCCTTAGGGGGGGTGGCTACACCTTC. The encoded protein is CALRGGGYTF.

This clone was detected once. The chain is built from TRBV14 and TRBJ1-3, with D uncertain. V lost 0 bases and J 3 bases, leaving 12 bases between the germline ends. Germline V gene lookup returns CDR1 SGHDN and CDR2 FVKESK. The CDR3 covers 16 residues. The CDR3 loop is CASSQDPGILGNTIYF. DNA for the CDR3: TGTGCCAGCAGCCAAGACCCTGGGATTCTTGGAAACACCATATATTTT.